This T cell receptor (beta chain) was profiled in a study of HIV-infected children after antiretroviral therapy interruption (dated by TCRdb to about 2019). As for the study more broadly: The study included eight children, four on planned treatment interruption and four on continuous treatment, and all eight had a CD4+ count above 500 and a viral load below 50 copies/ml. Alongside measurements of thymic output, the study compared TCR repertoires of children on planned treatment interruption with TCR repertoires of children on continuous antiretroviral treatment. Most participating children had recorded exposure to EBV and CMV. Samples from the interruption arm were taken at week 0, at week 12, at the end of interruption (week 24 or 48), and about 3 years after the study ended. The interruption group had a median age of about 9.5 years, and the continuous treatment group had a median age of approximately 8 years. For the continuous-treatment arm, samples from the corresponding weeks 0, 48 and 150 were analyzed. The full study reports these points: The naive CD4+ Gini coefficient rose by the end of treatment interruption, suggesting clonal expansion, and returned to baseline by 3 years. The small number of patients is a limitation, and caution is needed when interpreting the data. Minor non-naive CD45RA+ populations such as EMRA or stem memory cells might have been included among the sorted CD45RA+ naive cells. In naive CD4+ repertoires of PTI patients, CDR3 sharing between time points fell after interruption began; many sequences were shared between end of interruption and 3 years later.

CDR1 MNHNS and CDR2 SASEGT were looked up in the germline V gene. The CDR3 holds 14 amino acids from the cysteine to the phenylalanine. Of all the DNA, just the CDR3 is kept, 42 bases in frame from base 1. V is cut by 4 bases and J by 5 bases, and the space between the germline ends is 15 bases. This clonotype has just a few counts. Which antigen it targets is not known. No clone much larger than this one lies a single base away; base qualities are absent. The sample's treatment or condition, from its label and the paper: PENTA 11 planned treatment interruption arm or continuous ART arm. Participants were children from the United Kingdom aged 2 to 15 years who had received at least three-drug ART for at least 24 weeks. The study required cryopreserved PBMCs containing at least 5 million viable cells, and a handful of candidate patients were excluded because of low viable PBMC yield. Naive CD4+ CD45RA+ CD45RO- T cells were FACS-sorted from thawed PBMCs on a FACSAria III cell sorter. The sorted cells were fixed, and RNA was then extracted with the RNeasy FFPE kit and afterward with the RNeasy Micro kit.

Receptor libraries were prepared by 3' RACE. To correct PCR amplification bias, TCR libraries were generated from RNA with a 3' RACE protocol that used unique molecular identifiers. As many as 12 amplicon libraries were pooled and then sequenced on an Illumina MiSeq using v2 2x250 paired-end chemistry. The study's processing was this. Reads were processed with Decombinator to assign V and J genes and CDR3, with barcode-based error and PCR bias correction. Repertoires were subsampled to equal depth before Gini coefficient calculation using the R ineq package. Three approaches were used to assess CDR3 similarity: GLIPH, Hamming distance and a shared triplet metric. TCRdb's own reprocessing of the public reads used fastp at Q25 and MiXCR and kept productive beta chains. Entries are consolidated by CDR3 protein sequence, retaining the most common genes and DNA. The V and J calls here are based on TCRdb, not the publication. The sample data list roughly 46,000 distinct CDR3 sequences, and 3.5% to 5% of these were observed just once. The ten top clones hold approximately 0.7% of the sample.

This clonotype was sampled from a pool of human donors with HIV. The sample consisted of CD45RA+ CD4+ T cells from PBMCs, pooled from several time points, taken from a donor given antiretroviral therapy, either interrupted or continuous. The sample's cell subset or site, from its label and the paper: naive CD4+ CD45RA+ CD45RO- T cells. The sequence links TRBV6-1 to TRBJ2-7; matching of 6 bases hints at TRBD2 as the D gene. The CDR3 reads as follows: CASSVALANDEQYF. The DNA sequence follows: TGTGCCAGCAGTGTAGCACTAGCCAACGACGAGCAGTACTTC.